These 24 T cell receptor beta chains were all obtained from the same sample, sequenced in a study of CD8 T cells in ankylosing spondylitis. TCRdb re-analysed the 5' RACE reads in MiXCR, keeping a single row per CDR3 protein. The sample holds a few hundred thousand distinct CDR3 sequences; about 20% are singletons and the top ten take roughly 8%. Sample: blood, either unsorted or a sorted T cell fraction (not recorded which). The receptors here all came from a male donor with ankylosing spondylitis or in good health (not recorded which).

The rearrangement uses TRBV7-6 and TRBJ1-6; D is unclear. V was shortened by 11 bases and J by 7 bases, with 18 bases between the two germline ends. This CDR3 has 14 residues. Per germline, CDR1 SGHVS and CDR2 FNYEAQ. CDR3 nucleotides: TGTGCCTCCACGAAGGCACCTGGGAATTCACCCCTCCACTTT. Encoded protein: CASTKAPGNSPLHF.

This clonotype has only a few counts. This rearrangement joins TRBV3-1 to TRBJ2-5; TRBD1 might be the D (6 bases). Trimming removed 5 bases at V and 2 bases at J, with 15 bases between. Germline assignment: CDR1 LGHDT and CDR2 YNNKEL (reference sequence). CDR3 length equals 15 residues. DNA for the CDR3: TGTGCCAGCAGCTCCCCGAACAGGGCTCAAGAGACCCAGTACTTC. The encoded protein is CASSSPNRAQETQYF.

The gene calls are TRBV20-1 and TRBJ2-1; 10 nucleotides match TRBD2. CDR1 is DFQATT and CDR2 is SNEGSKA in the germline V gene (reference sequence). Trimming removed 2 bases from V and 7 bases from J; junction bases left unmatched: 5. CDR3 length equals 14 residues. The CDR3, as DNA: TGCAGTGCTAGATTAAGCGGGAGGGTAAATGAGCAGTTCTTC. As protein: CSARLSGRVNEQFF.

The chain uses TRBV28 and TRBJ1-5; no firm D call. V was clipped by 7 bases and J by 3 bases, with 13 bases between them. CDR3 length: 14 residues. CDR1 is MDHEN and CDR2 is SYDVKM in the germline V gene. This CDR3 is CASNTEGHNQPQHF. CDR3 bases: TGTGCCAGCAATACAGAGGGCCACAATCAGCCCCAGCATTTT.

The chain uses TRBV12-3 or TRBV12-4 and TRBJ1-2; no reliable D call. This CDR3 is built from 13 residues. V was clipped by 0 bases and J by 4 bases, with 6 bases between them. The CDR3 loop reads CASSLALGYGYTF. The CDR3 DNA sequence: TGTGCCAGCAGTTTAGCGCTGGGCTATGGCTACACCTTC.

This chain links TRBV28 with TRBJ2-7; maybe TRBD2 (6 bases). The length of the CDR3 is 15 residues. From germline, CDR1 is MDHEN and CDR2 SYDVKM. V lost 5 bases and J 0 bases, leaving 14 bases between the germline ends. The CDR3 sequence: CASSPQRASSYEQYV. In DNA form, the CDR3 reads TGTGCCAGCAGTCCTCAGCGGGCAAGCTCCTACGAGCAGTACGTC.

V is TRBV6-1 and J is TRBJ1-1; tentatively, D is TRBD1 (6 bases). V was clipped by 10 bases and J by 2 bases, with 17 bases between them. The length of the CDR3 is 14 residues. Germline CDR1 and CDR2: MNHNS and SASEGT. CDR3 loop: CATWPTGRNTEAFF. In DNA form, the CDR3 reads TGTGCCACCTGGCCGACAGGCCGCAACACTGAAGCTTTCTTT.

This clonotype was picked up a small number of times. As DNA, the CDR3 is TGTGCCAGCAGTCCGGGACTAGCGGGGGGTCACACCGGGGAGCTGTTTTTT. Amino acid sequence: CASSPGLAGGHTGELFF. The chain employs TRBV6-1 and TRBJ2-2, with 15 bases identical to TRBD2. With V trimmed by 5 bases and J by 3 bases, 4 bases remained unmatched. The length of the CDR3 is 17 residues. Germline V gives CDR1 MNHNS, CDR2 SASEGT.

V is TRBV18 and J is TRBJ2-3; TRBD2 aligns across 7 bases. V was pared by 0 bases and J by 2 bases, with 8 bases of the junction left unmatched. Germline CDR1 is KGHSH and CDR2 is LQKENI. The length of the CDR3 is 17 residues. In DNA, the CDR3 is TGTGCCAGCTCACCACCAGAGGCGGCGGGAGCCACAGATACGCAGTATTTT. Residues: CASSPPEAAGATDTQYF. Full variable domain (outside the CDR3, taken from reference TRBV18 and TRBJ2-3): NAGVMQNPRHLVRRRGQEARLRCSPMKGHSHVYWYRQLPEEGLKFMVYLQKENIIDESGMPKERFSAEFPKEGPSILRIQQVVRGDSAAYFCASSPPEAAGATDTQYFGPGTRLTVL.

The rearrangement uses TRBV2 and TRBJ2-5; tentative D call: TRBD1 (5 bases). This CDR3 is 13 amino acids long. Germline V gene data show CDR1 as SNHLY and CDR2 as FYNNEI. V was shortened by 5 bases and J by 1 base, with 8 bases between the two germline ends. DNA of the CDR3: TGTGCCAGCAGTAGACAGCTCCAAGAGACCCAGTACTTC. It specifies CASSRQLQETQYF.

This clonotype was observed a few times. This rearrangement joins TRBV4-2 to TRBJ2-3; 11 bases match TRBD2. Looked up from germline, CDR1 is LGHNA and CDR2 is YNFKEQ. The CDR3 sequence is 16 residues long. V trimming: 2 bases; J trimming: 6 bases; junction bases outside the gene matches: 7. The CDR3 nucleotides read TGTGCCAGCAGCCAATGGCTAGCGGGGGGTTCGGATACGCAGTATTTT. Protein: CASSQWLAGGSDTQYF.

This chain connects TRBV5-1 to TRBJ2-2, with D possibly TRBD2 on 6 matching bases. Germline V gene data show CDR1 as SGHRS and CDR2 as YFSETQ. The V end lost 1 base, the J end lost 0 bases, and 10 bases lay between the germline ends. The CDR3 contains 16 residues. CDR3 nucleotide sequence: TGCGCCAGCAGCTTGAATAGCGGCCCGAACACCGGGGAGCTGTTTTTT. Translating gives CASSLNSGPNTGELFF.

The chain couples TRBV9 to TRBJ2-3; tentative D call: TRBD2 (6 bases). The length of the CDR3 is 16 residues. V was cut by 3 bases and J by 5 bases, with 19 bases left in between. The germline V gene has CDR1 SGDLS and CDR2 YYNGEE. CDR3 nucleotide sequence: TGTGCCAGCAGCGGTACTAGCTCCAGGGCGGGAGATACGCAGTATTTT. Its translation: CASSGTSSRAGDTQYF.

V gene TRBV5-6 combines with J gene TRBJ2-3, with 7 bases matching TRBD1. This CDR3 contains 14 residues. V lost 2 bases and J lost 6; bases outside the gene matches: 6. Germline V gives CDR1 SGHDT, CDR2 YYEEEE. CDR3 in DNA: TGTGCCAGCAGCTTCGTCGACAGGGAGGATACGCAGTATTTT. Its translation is CASSFVDREDTQYF.

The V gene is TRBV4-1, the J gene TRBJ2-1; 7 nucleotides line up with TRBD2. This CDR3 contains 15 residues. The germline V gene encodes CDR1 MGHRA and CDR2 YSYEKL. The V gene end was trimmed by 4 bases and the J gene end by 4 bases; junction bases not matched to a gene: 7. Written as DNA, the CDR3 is TGCGCCAGCAGCCGGGGCGAGCGGGGATACAATGAGCAGTTCTTC. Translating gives CASSRGERGYNEQFF.

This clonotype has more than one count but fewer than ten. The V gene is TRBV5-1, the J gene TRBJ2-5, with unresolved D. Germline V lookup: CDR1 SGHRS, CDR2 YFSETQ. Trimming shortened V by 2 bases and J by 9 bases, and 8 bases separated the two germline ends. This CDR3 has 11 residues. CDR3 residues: CASSFQAAQYF. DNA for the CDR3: TGCGCCAGCAGCTTCCAGGCGGCCCAGTACTTC.

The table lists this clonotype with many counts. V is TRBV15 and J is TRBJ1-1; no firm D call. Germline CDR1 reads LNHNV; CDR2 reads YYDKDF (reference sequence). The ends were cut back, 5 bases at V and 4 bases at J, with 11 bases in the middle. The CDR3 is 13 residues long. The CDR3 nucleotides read TGTGCCACCAGCCCGCCCTTGGGCACTGAAGCTTTCTTT. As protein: CATSPPLGTEAFF.

The CDR3 protein is CASSLSGSGPQGHEQFF. CDR3 nucleotides: TGTGCCAGCAGCTTAAGTGGTAGCGGACCTCAAGGGCATGAGCAGTTCTTC. V and J are TRBV7-3 and TRBJ2-1; a possible D gene is TRBD2 (6 bases). Germline lookup yields CDR1 SGHTA and CDR2 FQGTGA. The V end was cut by 1 base, the J end by 8 bases, with 21 bases between. The CDR3 loop spans 17 amino acids.

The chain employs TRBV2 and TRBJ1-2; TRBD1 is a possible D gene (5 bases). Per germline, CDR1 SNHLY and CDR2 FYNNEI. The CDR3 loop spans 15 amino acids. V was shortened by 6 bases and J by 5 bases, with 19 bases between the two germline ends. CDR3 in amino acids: CASRPRGVIQYGYTF. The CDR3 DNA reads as TGTGCCAGCAGGCCCCGGGGGGTGATACAATATGGCTACACCTTC.

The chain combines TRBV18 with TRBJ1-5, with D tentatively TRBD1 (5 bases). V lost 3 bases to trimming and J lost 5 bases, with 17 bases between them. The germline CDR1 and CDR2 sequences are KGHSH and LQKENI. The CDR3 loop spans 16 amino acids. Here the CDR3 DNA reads TGTGCCAGCTCACCTAGAGGGAGGGGCCGAGATCAGCCCCAGCATTTT. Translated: CASSPRGRGRDQPQHF.

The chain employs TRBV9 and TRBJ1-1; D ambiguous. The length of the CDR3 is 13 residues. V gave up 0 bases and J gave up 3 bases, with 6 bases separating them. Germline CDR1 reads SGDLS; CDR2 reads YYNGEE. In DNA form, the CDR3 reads TGTGCCAGCAGCGTAGTGGGAGACACTGAAGCTTTCTTT. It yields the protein CASSVVGDTEAFF.

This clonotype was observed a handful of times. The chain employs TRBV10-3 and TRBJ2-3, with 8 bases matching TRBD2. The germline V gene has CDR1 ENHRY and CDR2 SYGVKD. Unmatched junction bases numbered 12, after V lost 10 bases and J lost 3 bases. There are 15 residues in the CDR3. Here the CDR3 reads CATTSGLELTDTQYF. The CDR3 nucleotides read TGTGCCACAACTTCGGGACTAGAGCTTACAGATACGCAGTATTTT.

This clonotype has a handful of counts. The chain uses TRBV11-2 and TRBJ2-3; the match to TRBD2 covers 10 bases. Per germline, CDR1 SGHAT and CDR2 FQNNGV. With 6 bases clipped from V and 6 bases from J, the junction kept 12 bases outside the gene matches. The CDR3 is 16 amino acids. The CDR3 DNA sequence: TGTGCCAGCAGACACATAGCGGGGGGCCTCATCGATACGCAGTATTTT. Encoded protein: CASRHIAGGLIDTQYF.

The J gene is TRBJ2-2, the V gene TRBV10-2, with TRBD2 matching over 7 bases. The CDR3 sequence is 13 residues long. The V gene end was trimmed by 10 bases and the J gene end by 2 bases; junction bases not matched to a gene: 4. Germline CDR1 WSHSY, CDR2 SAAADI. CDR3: CAIAGDNTGELFF. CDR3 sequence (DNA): TGCGCCATCGCGGGGGATAACACCGGGGAGCTGTTTTTT.